The 7 T cell receptor beta chains below come from one sample, sequenced in a study of blood T cell repertoires in COVID-19. This table comes from immunoSEQ multiplex PCR, and its TCRdb copy is limited to in-frame clones, with some not included. This repertoire shows under 200,000 clones, around three quarters found once; its top ten account for around 15%. Sequencing was performed on peripheral blood. The receptors stem from a man aged 55-75 years with active or convalescent COVID-19.

This clone was found a few times. The chain has TRBV21-1 and TRBJ2-7; the table names TRBD2, a call not compared with the DNA. TRBV21-1 is assigned pseudogene status. The CDR3 runs to 17 residues. The CDR3 sequence: CASSKAPGLADSYEQYF. DNA of the CDR3: TGTGCCAGCAGCAAAGCCCCCGGACTAGCGGATTCCTACGAGCAGTACTTC.

This chain links TRBV24-1 with TRBJ2-7, with D perhaps TRBD1 (6 bases). The CDR3 is 14 amino acids. The V gene's germline CDR1 is KGHDR and CDR2 SFDVKD. Between the trimmed V and J ends, which lost 3 bases and 1 base, there was a span of 9 bases. CDR3 bases: TGTGCCACCAGTGATCCCGGGACATCCTACGAGCAGTACTTC. This translates into CATSDPGTSYEQYF.

The rearrangement uses TRBV5-1 and TRBJ1-1; 10 positions match TRBD1. J gave up 7 bases and V 3 bases, and 3 bases lay outside the gene matches. Looked up from germline, CDR1 is SGHRS and CDR2 is YFSETQ. This CDR3 comprises 13 residues. The CDR3 DNA sequence: TGCGCCAGCAGCTCGGGACAGGGGAATGAAGCTTTCTTT. Protein product: CASSSGQGNEAFF.

The chain carries TRBV6-5 and TRBJ1-6, with D possibly TRBD1 on 6 matching bases. This CDR3 contains 14 residues. Germline values: CDR1 MNHEY, CDR2 SVGAGI. Trimming took off 7 bases at V and 10 bases at J, with 17 bases between the two ends. CDR3 region: CASTQGQGLSPLHF. CDR3 DNA: TGTGCCAGCACCCAGGGCCAGGGGCTCTCACCCCTCCACTTT.

V is TRBV15 and J is TRBJ2-5; tentatively, D is TRBD1 (6 bases). There are 13 residues in the CDR3. The germline V and J ends were trimmed by 4 bases and 5 bases, with 11 bases remaining between them. Germline lookup yields CDR1 LNHNV and CDR2 YYDKDF (reference sequence). CDR3 nucleotides: TGTGCCACCAGCACCAGGGGCCTGGAGACCCAGTACTTC. This codes for CATSTRGLETQYF. The full variable domain, its missing parts supplied by reference TRBV15 and TRBJ2-5, is DAMVIQNPRYQVTQFGKPVTLSCSQTLNHNVMYWYQQKSSQAPKLLFHYYDKDFNNEADTPDNFQSRRPNTSFCFLDIRSPGLGDTAMYLCATSTRGLETQYFGPGTRLLVL.

The chain has TRBV2 and TRBJ2-3, with D tentatively TRBD2 (5 bases). In germline, CDR1 is SNHLY, CDR2 FYNNEI. CDR3 length: 13 amino acids. Between the trimmed V and J ends, which lost 8 bases and 1 base, there was a span of 10 bases. The CDR3 is CASRGDGTDTQYF. Written as DNA, the CDR3 is TGTGCCAGCCGGGGAGACGGCACAGATACGCAGTATTTT.

Comment on this clone: Other DNA sequences in this specimen translate into the identical CDR3. This chain connects TRBV15 to TRBJ2-7; TRBD1 is a possible D gene (6 bases). V was cut by 0 bases and J by 3 bases, with 9 bases left in between. Germline assignment: CDR1 LNHNV and CDR2 YYDKDF (reference sequence). The length of the CDR3 is 14 residues. The CDR3 loop is CATSRDRGYYEQYF. CDR3 nucleotides: TGTGCCACCAGCAGAGACAGGGGCTACTACGAGCAGTACTTC.